This T cell receptor (beta chain) was observed in a study of radiotherapy plus CTLA-4 blockade in lung cancer. Looking at the study overall: Patients showed objective responses in around a sixth of cases and disease control in just over 30%.

Lung cancer patients with chemo-refractory metastatic non-small-cell disease were given focal radiation plus CTLA-4 blockade with ipilimumab. Measured with immunoSEQ multiplex PCR; TCRdb has only the in-frame clones, and not every one. Of tens of thousands of clones in the sample, roughly 91% were seen once. Study conclusions and caveats: Early blood T cell clone dynamics, with interferon-beta, were reported to best predict response. Blood TCR clones of tumor origin expanded after radiotherapy plus ipilimumab.

With respect to this clone: Its target is not known.

The TCR was taken from a human donor with non-small cell lung cancer that progressed on radiotherapy plus ipilimumab. Sequenced material: peripheral blood, taken from a patient treated with radiotherapy plus ipilimumab.

CDR3 bases: TGTGCCAGCAGACATGGGGACACCCGGCCCTACACCTTC. Translation gives CASRHGDTRPYTF. The chain recombines TRBV6-1 with TRBJ1-2, with D perhaps TRBD1 (6 bases). The CDR3 is made up of 13 amino acids. Germline CDR1 and CDR2: MNHNS and SASEGT. Trimming removed 6 bases from V and 10 bases from J, with 18 bases in between.